This T cell receptor beta chain was sequenced for a study of CD8+ T cells in alopecia areata. The sample's treatment: oral pan-JAK inhibitor, 5-10 mg twice daily. V gave up 4 bases and J gave up 8 bases; unmatched junction bases: 7. Per germline, CDR1 SGDLS and CDR2 YYNGEE. The CDR3 is 14 residues long. RNA, once extracted, was reverse transcribed into cDNA for use as the sequencing template. The method was immunoSEQ multiplex PCR; TCRdb's version includes in-frame clones alone and lacks a portion of them. Of about 200,000 clones in the sample, 55% to 70% were seen once. The sample in question was CD4+ T cells sorted from blood, obtained at week 4, from a patient treated with tofacitinib. The TCR sequence derives from a human donor with alopecia areata. The genes are TRBV9 and TRBJ1-2; 11 bases align to TRBD1. The CDR3 region is CASSFGQGAAGYTF. CDR3 bases: TGTGCCAGCAGCTTCGGACAGGGGGCGGCAGGCTACACCTTC.